This TCR beta chain originates from a study of blood T cell repertoires in COVID-19. Looked up from germline, CDR1 is SNHLY and CDR2 is FYNNEI. Trimming cost V 1 base and J 5 bases; bases outside gene matches: 11. This CDR3 spans 18 amino acids. Methods used by the authors: The authors estimated nucleated cell counts from reference gene primer amplification. The assay was immunoSEQ multiplex PCR, and TCRdb's table has in-frame clones only and misses some. V and J calls and clone size are copied from that table; D and trimming were computed from the DNA. This table has 190,000 or so clones, around nine tenths appearing once.

This clonotype was obtained from a man between 60 and 75 years old who had recovered from COVID-19. Sequencing input: peripheral blood. The J gene is TRBJ2-3, the V gene TRBV2; TRBD2 agrees at 11 bases. CDR3 in DNA: TGTGCCAGCAGTGAAGTTGTTAGCGGGGGGGCTCAGGGAGATACGCAGTATTTT. This gives the protein CASSEVVSGGAQGDTQYF.